This TCR beta chain was sequenced in a study of CD8 T cells in Susac syndrome (dated by TCRdb to the late 2010s). Regarding the study in general: Repertoire sequencing was used to test whether CD8+ T cell activation and differentiation in Susac syndrome was antigen driven. The study compared CD8+ T cell repertoire clonality among 12 healthy donors, around 14 Susac syndrome patients and fewer than 19 multiple sclerosis patients. Overall study results and their limits: The number of individuals in the TCR sequencing and HLA analysis was recognized as being relatively small.

High-throughput TCR beta sequencing profiled peripheral blood CD8+ and CD4+ T cells from healthy donors, Susac syndrome patients and multiple sclerosis patients. The multiple sclerosis controls were treatment-naive patients whose relapsing-remitting disease, either stable or active, fulfilled the revised McDonald criteria. CD8+ TEMRA cells were enriched by FACS, while bulk CD8+ and CD4+ T cells were purified by magnetic negative isolation. Blood was collected in EDTA tubes and processed within 24 hours, with PBMCs isolated through density gradient centrifugation. PBMCs destined for TCR sequencing were cryopreserved in liquid nitrogen and later thawed in a 37 °C water bath. A purity of at least 90% was achieved for sorted or isolated CD4+, CD8+ and CD8+ TEMRA cells. RNA was extracted with the RNeasy kit and roughly 0.45 to 1 ug was reverse transcribed using random hexamers. The immunoSEQ multiplex PCR assay, which covers 54 Vbeta and 13 Jbeta segments, was used to amplify TCR beta CDR3 regions. To correct PCR amplification bias, a synthetic template baseline was used for both primer optimization and computational correction. The study's processing was this. Reads were assigned to V, D and J genes according to IMGT and analyzed in immunoSEQ Analyzer, with only productive sequences retained. Clonality was calculated as one minus the Shannon entropy normalized by log2 of the number of productive unique sequences. Public and private clones were assessed among the 100 most prevalent clones of each patient and control. Susac-specific clones were defined as absent from healthy and MS cohorts, around 980 published viral clones and other ImmuneACCESS disease sequences. The public reads were run again by TCRdb, first through fastp at Q25 and then through MiXCR, and only productive beta chains were kept. Rows merge per CDR3 protein into single entries with the most common DNA and genes. The V and J calls were determined by TCRdb, not by the authors. This sample lists approximately 150,000 distinct CDR3 sequences; around 86% were detected once. In total, the top ten clones hold 0.51% of the sample.

Trimming removed 1 base from V and 6 bases from J, leaving 20 bases between the germline ends. From the cysteine through the phenylalanine, the CDR3 covers 17 amino acids. This entry keeps only the CDR3 DNA: 51 bases, framed from base 1. For CDR1 and CDR2, the germline V gene lists SGHVS and FNYEAQ. This clonotype showed up just a few times. Its recognized antigen is unknown. Within one base of it there is no much larger clone, and no base qualities were kept. Sequencing input: CD8+ T cells from PBMCs. This TCR was recovered from a human donor with multiple sclerosis. The chain was built from TRBV7-6 and TRBJ2-3, and perhaps TRBD2 as D gene, on 6 matching bases. The CDR3 reads CASSLDPEGRSVDTQYF. The sequenced DNA: TGTGCCAGCAGCTTAGACCCGGAAGGGAGGTCTGTGGATACGCAGTATTTT. Where the CDR3 stops, the reference TRBV7-6 and TRBJ2-3 genes take over; the full variable domain is GAGVSQSPRYKVTKRGQDVALRCDPISGHVSLYWYRQALGQGPEFLTYFNYEAQQDKSGLPNDRFSAERPEGSISTLTIQRTEQRDSAMYRCASSLDPEGRSVDTQYFGPGTRLTVL.